A selection of T cell receptor beta chains follows, all from one sample in a study of Graves' ophthalmopathy and Graves' hyperthyroidism. TCRdb reanalysed the multiplex PCR reads using MiXCR and keeps one entry per CDR3 protein. There are 230,000 or so distinct CDR3 sequences in the sample; approximately 42% occur only once, and around half lies in the top ten. The specimen sequenced was peripheral blood. The receptors were gathered from an adult man with Graves' ophthalmopathy. Each CDR3 is given with its conserved first and last residue. Fields, in order: D gene, J gene, clone size, V gene, CDR3 protein, CDR3 DNA. D genes are given only for firm matches. Clone size, where shown, is once, few, many, or a class for clones that have expanded.

d_call: TRBD1
j_call: TRBJ2-5
clone_size: -
v_call: TRBV5-1
cdr3_aa: CASSEMTGAQETQYF
cdr3_nt: TGCGCCAGCAGCGAGATGACAGGGGCCCAAGAGACCCAGTACTTC

d_call: -
j_call: TRBJ2-5
clone_size: -
v_call: TRBV4-1
cdr3_aa: CASSLLIGETQYF
cdr3_nt: TGCGCCAGCAGCCTATTAATAGGGGAGACCCAGTACTTC

d_call: -
j_call: TRBJ2-7
clone_size: few
v_call: TRBV10-3
cdr3_aa: CASSFSGGHYEQYF
cdr3_nt: TGTGCCAGCAGTTTCTCAGGAGGCCACTACGAGCAGTACTTC

d_call: -
j_call: TRBJ2-5
clone_size: -
v_call: TRBV7-9
cdr3_aa: CASSSPRGIYEETQYF
cdr3_nt: TGCGCCAGCAGCTCACCCCGGGGAATCTATGAAGAGACCCAGTACTTC

d_call: TRBD1
j_call: TRBJ1-2
clone_size: -
v_call: TRBV10-3
cdr3_aa: CAISRQTGQDGYTF
cdr3_nt: TGTGCCATCAGCAGACAGACAGGGCAGGATGGCTACACCTTC

d_call: TRBD1
j_call: TRBJ1-1
clone_size: few
v_call: TRBV7-8
cdr3_aa: CASSNLDRGNTEAFF
cdr3_nt: TGTGCCAGCAGCAACCTCGACAGGGGAAACACTGAAGCTTTCTTT

d_call: TRBD2
j_call: TRBJ2-1
clone_size: few
v_call: TRBV6-5
cdr3_aa: CASRVHREGQEFF
cdr3_nt: TGTGCCAGCAGGGTGCACCGGGAGGGCCAGGAGTTCTTC

d_call: TRBD1
j_call: TRBJ2-7
clone_size: -
v_call: TRBV9
cdr3_aa: CASSVEAGQGPREQYF
cdr3_nt: TGTGCCAGCAGCGTAGAGGCGGGACAGGGGCCGAGGGAGCAGTACTTC

d_call: -
j_call: TRBJ2-6
clone_size: few
v_call: TRBV5-1
cdr3_aa: CASSSGDSGANVLTF
cdr3_nt: TGCGCCAGCAGCTCGGGTGACTCTGGGGCCAACGTCCTGACTTTC

d_call: TRBD1
j_call: TRBJ1-1
clone_size: -
v_call: TRBV29-1
cdr3_aa: CSVSGTGGFGHTEAFF
cdr3_nt: TGCAGCGTCTCCGGGACAGGGGGCTTCGGACACACTGAAGCTTTCTTT

d_call: -
j_call: TRBJ1-3
clone_size: -
v_call: TRBV12-3/TRBV12-4
cdr3_aa: CASSSPQGVTGNTIYF
cdr3_nt: TGTGCCAGCAGTTCCCCACAGGGAGTAACTGGAAACACCATATATTTT

d_call: TRBD2
j_call: TRBJ2-1
clone_size: -
v_call: TRBV7-7
cdr3_aa: CASSLGGTSGNEQFF
cdr3_nt: TGTGCTAGCAGCTTAGGTGGGACTAGCGGGAATGAGCAGTTCTTC

d_call: TRBD2
j_call: TRBJ2-7
clone_size: -
v_call: TRBV29-1
cdr3_aa: CSVAGLADLSYEQYF
cdr3_nt: TGCAGCGTTGCCGGACTAGCGGATCTCTCCTACGAGCAGTACTTC

d_call: -
j_call: TRBJ2-7
clone_size: -
v_call: TRBV3-1
cdr3_aa: CASKDGTSYEQYF
cdr3_nt: TGTGCCAGCAAGGACGGGACCTCCTACGAGCAGTACTTC

d_call: -
j_call: TRBJ2-2
clone_size: once
v_call: TRBV5-1
cdr3_aa: CASSLAGIFTGELFF
cdr3_nt: TGCGCCAGCAGCTTGGCGGGGATATTCACCGGGGAGCTGTTTTTT

d_call: TRBD2
j_call: TRBJ2-7
clone_size: -
v_call: TRBV7-2
cdr3_aa: CASSLLAGEDYEQYF
cdr3_nt: TGTGCCAGCAGCTTATTAGCGGGAGAGGACTACGAGCAGTACTTC

d_call: -
j_call: TRBJ2-7
clone_size: -
v_call: TRBV20-1
cdr3_aa: CSATRQRSYEQYF
cdr3_nt: TGCAGTGCTACAAGACAGAGATCCTACGAGCAGTACTTC

d_call: -
j_call: TRBJ2-7
clone_size: -
v_call: TRBV25-1
cdr3_aa: CASSDLTGGAYEQYF
cdr3_nt: TGTGCCAGCAGTGATTTAACGGGGGGCGCTTACGAGCAGTACTTC

d_call: -
j_call: TRBJ2-7
clone_size: -
v_call: TRBV2
cdr3_aa: CASSLRGRGAYEQYF
cdr3_nt: TGTGCCAGCAGCCTACGGGGACGGGGGGCTTACGAGCAGTACTTC

d_call: -
j_call: TRBJ2-2
clone_size: -
v_call: TRBV7-6
cdr3_aa: CASSLANTGGLFF
cdr3_nt: TGTGCCAGCAGCTTAGCGAACACCGGGGGGCTGTTTTTT

d_call: TRBD2
j_call: TRBJ2-2
clone_size: -
v_call: TRBV29-1
cdr3_aa: CSGGLAGEAGELFF
cdr3_nt: TGCAGCGGAGGACTAGCGGGAGAAGCCGGGGAGCTGTTTTTT

d_call: TRBD1
j_call: TRBJ2-7
clone_size: -
v_call: TRBV10-3
cdr3_aa: CASSPQGAFSGNEQYF
cdr3_nt: TGTGCCAGCAGTCCACAGGGGGCTTTCTCTGGAAACGAGCAGTACTTC

d_call: TRBD1
j_call: TRBJ1-1
clone_size: few
v_call: TRBV29-1
cdr3_aa: CSGVQGAYTEAFF
cdr3_nt: TGCAGCGGAGTACAGGGGGCTTACACTGAAGCTTTCTTT

d_call: -
j_call: TRBJ2-5
clone_size: many
v_call: TRBV7-6
cdr3_aa: CASSLAGGGETQYF
cdr3_nt: TGTGCCAGCAGCTTAGCTGGGGGAGGAGAGACCCAGTACTTC

d_call: TRBD2
j_call: TRBJ2-5
clone_size: -
v_call: TRBV12-3/TRBV12-4
cdr3_aa: CASSPGAGGLQETQYF
cdr3_nt: TGTGCCAGCAGCCCAGGGGCGGGGGGGCTCCAAGAGACCCAGTACTTC

d_call: TRBD1
j_call: TRBJ1-6
clone_size: -
v_call: TRBV6-6
cdr3_aa: CASSYSIRDRGNSPLHF
cdr3_nt: TGTGCCAGCAGTTACTCGATTCGCGACAGGGGTAATTCACCCCTCCACTTT

d_call: TRBD1
j_call: TRBJ1-1
clone_size: many
v_call: TRBV9
cdr3_aa: CASSPGQPNTEAFF
cdr3_nt: TGTGCCAGCAGCCCGGGACAGCCGAACACTGAAGCTTTCTTT

d_call: -
j_call: TRBJ2-5
clone_size: -
v_call: TRBV10-3
cdr3_aa: CAMSESGDRETQYF
cdr3_nt: TGTGCCATGAGTGAGTCTGGGGACCGGGAGACCCAGTACTTC

d_call: -
j_call: TRBJ2-7
clone_size: few
v_call: TRBV2
cdr3_aa: CASSDPALHEQYF
cdr3_nt: TGTGCCAGCAGTGACCCAGCGTTACACGAGCAGTACTTC

d_call: TRBD1
j_call: TRBJ2-7
clone_size: -
v_call: TRBV6-1
cdr3_aa: CASSLLAGGFYEQYF
cdr3_nt: TGTGCCAGCAGTTTATTAGCAGGGGGCTTCTACGAGCAGTACTTC

d_call: TRBD1
j_call: TRBJ2-7
clone_size: -
v_call: TRBV20-1
cdr3_aa: CSARDVGTGRGEQYF
cdr3_nt: TGCAGTGCTAGAGATGTCGGGACAGGGAGAGGGGAGCAGTACTTC

d_call: -
j_call: TRBJ1-2
clone_size: many
v_call: TRBV15
cdr3_aa: CATSRDQGYGYTF
cdr3_nt: TGTGCCACCAGCAGAGATCAGGGCTATGGCTACACCTTC

d_call: -
j_call: TRBJ1-3
clone_size: -
v_call: TRBV7-6
cdr3_aa: CASSSRFQEASGNTIYF
cdr3_nt: TGTGCCAGCAGCTCGCGTTTTCAGGAGGCCTCTGGAAACACCATATATTTT

d_call: TRBD1
j_call: TRBJ2-5
clone_size: few
v_call: TRBV20-1
cdr3_aa: CSARGARGYQETQYF
cdr3_nt: TGCAGTGCTAGGGGCGCCAGGGGGTACCAAGAGACCCAGTACTTC

d_call: -
j_call: TRBJ1-2
clone_size: many
v_call: TRBV2
cdr3_aa: CASSVGNYGYTF
cdr3_nt: TGTGCCAGCAGTGTTGGGAACTATGGCTACACCTTC

d_call: TRBD2
j_call: TRBJ2-5
clone_size: -
v_call: TRBV7-2
cdr3_aa: CASSLRRTSGGAETQYF
cdr3_nt: TGTGCCAGCAGCTTAAGGCGGACTAGCGGGGGGGCGGAGACCCAGTACTTC

d_call: TRBD1
j_call: TRBJ1-2
clone_size: many
v_call: TRBV29-1
cdr3_aa: CSVVTGADGYTF
cdr3_nt: TGCAGCGTTGTTACAGGGGCGGATGGCTACACCTTC

d_call: TRBD1
j_call: TRBJ2-5
clone_size: -
v_call: TRBV29-1
cdr3_aa: CRVGSGGETQYF
cdr3_nt: TGCAGAGTTGGATCAGGGGGAGAGACCCAGTACTTC

d_call: -
j_call: TRBJ1-6
clone_size: -
v_call: TRBV24-1
cdr3_aa: CASSLGTLSGHSPLHF
cdr3_nt: TGTGCCAGCAGTTTAGGGACCCTCTCAGGGCATTCACCCCTCCACTTT

d_call: TRBD2
j_call: TRBJ2-5
clone_size: -
v_call: TRBV29-1
cdr3_aa: CSGSSGGAGETQYF
cdr3_nt: TGCAGCGGGAGTAGCGGGGGGGCAGGGGAGACCCAGTACTTC

d_call: -
j_call: TRBJ1-1
clone_size: -
v_call: TRBV7-2
cdr3_aa: CASGRAFTEAFF
cdr3_nt: TGTGCCAGCGGGAGGGCGTTCACTGAAGCTTTCTTT

d_call: -
j_call: TRBJ1-3
clone_size: -
v_call: TRBV12-3/TRBV12-4
cdr3_aa: CASSSNWRGNTIYF
cdr3_nt: TGTGCCAGCAGTTCCAATTGGCGTGGAAACACCATATATTTT

d_call: TRBD2
j_call: TRBJ2-5
clone_size: -
v_call: TRBV6-5
cdr3_aa: CASSAGGGQQTQYF
cdr3_nt: TGCGCCAGCAGTGCGGGGGGCGGTCAGCAGACCCAGTACTTC

d_call: -
j_call: TRBJ2-2
clone_size: -
v_call: TRBV6-4
cdr3_aa: CASSDSQTGELFF
cdr3_nt: TGTGCCAGCAGTGACAGTCAAACCGGGGAGCTGTTTTTT

d_call: -
j_call: TRBJ1-2
clone_size: many
v_call: TRBV7-8
cdr3_aa: CASSPYREVYGYTF
cdr3_nt: TGTGCCAGCAGCCCGTACAGGGAGGTATATGGCTACACCTTC

d_call: TRBD1
j_call: TRBJ1-1
clone_size: -
v_call: TRBV5-1
cdr3_aa: CASSLFTGGNEAFF
cdr3_nt: TGCGCCAGCAGCTTATTTACAGGGGGCAATGAAGCTTTCTTT

d_call: -
j_call: TRBJ2-1
clone_size: -
v_call: TRBV19
cdr3_aa: CASRPGRRSSYNEQFF
cdr3_nt: TGTGCCAGTAGACCGGGCCGTCGAAGCTCCTACAATGAGCAGTTCTTC

d_call: -
j_call: TRBJ2-7
clone_size: -
v_call: TRBV9
cdr3_aa: CASSVGLASEQYF
cdr3_nt: TGTGCCAGCAGCGTAGGGCTAGCGAGTGAGCAGTACTTC

d_call: -
j_call: TRBJ2-3
clone_size: -
v_call: TRBV25-1
cdr3_aa: CASSAREGYTDTQYF
cdr3_nt: TGTGCCAGCAGTGCTAGAGAGGGGTACACAGATACGCAGTATTTT